These T cell receptor beta chains were read from a single sample in a study of radiotherapy plus CTLA-4 blockade in lung cancer. Method: immunoSEQ multiplex PCR; TCRdb's copy keeps in-frame clones and lacks some. Here the sample spans 45,000 or so clones, more than 70% being singletons. This specimen was peripheral blood, taken from a patient treated with radiotherapy plus ipilimumab. The source of these receptors is a human donor with non-small cell lung cancer whose response to radiotherapy plus ipilimumab could not be evaluated. CDR3s include the opening cysteine and the closing phenylalanine or tryptophan. The D gene is left open where the match is weak. Expanded clones get a size class; other rows say once, few or many, or leave the size out.

CDR3aa: CASSWAGGLEQYF; CDR3nt: TGTGCCAGCAGTTGGGCAGGGGGCCTCGAGCAGTACTTC; j_gene: TRBJ2-7; abundance: .; d_gene: TRBD1; v_gene: TRBV28
CDR3aa: CASSPSGLAGYNEQFF; CDR3nt: TGTGCCAGCTCACCATCGGGACTAGCGGGGTACAATGAGCAGTTCTTC; j_gene: TRBJ2-1; abundance: .; d_gene: TRBD2; v_gene: TRBV18
CDR3aa: CASSSQGAAYEQYF; CDR3nt: TGCGCCAGCAGCTCACAGGGGGCGGCCTATGAGCAGTACTTC; j_gene: TRBJ2-7; abundance: .; d_gene: TRBD1; v_gene: TRBV5-1
CDR3aa: CASVRRGNQPQHF; CDR3nt: TGTGCTAGTGTCCGGCGGGGGAATCAGCCCCAGCATTTT; j_gene: TRBJ1-5; abundance: .; d_gene: .; v_gene: TRBV12-5
CDR3aa: CSARLAGGVDTQYF; CDR3nt: TGCAGCGCCCGACTAGCGGGGGGTGTAGATACGCAGTATTTT; j_gene: TRBJ2-3; abundance: .; d_gene: TRBD2; v_gene: TRBV29-1
CDR3aa: CASSPPGGGEDQPQHF; CDR3nt: TGTGCCAGCAGTCCCCCTGGAGGGGGCGAGGATCAGCCCCAGCATTTT; j_gene: TRBJ1-5; abundance: .; d_gene: TRBD1; v_gene: TRBV28
CDR3aa: CASSLGLGEQFF; CDR3nt: TGTGCCAGCAGCTTGGGACTAGGTGAGCAGTTCTTC; j_gene: TRBJ2-1; abundance: .; d_gene: .; v_gene: TRBV5-4
CDR3aa: CASSLYGLGEQYF; CDR3nt: TGTGCCAGCAGCTTATATGGACTAGGGGAGCAGTACTTC; j_gene: TRBJ2-7; abundance: few; d_gene: TRBD2; v_gene: TRBV7-2
CDR3aa: CATGLGDTDTQYF; CDR3nt: TGTGCCACCGGACTAGGGGACACAGATACGCAGTATTTT; j_gene: TRBJ2-3; abundance: .; d_gene: TRBD2; v_gene: TRBV15
CDR3aa: CASSTGQGGYNEQFF; CDR3nt: TGTGCCAGCAGTACTGGACAGGGGGGCTACAATGAGCAGTTCTTC; j_gene: TRBJ2-1; abundance: once; d_gene: TRBD1; v_gene: TRBV6-5
CDR3aa: CASSSAGETQYF; CDR3nt: TGTGCCAGCAGCTCAGCGGGAGAGACCCAGTACTTC; j_gene: TRBJ2-5; abundance: .; d_gene: .; v_gene: TRBV28
CDR3aa: CASSPQGSLYEQYF; CDR3nt: TGTGCCAGCAGCCCCCAGGGGTCTCTGTACGAGCAGTACTTC; j_gene: TRBJ2-7; abundance: .; d_gene: .; v_gene: TRBV9
CDR3aa: CASRPGVQANTEAFF; CDR3nt: TGTGCCAGCCGGCCAGGGGTGCAAGCGAACACTGAAGCTTTCTTT; j_gene: TRBJ1-1; abundance: few; d_gene: .; v_gene: TRBV6-1
CDR3aa: CASSQDFRDRHADTQYF; CDR3nt: TGCGCCAGCAGCCAAGACTTCCGGGACAGGCATGCAGATACGCAGTATTTT; j_gene: TRBJ2-3; abundance: few; d_gene: TRBD1; v_gene: TRBV4-3
CDR3aa: CASSLDGGYTF; CDR3nt: TGTGCCAGCAGCCTTGACGGGGGCTACACCTTC; j_gene: TRBJ1-2; abundance: once; d_gene: .; v_gene: TRBV5-5
CDR3aa: CSVGGGGNEQFF; CDR3nt: TGCAGCGTGGGAGGGGGGGGCAATGAGCAGTTCTTC; j_gene: TRBJ2-1; abundance: .; d_gene: .; v_gene: TRBV29-1
CDR3aa: CASSLEVGQVFF; CDR3nt: TGTGCCAGCAGCTTAGAGGTGGGGCAGGTGTTTTTT; j_gene: TRBJ1-4; abundance: few; d_gene: .; v_gene: TRBV7-2
CDR3aa: CASSLGPSGMTYEQYF; CDR3nt: TGTGCCAGCAGCTTGGGTCCCAGCGGGATGACCTACGAGCAGTACTTC; j_gene: TRBJ2-7; abundance: few; d_gene: TRBD2; v_gene: TRBV5-4
CDR3aa: CASRMDRGNIQYF; CDR3nt: TGTGCCAGCAGGATGGACAGGGGAAACATTCAGTACTTC; j_gene: TRBJ2-4; abundance: .; d_gene: TRBD1; v_gene: TRBV6-5
CDR3aa: CASSVSRTGFYGYTF; CDR3nt: TGTGCCAGCAGCGTCTCTAGGACAGGATTCTATGGCTACACCTTC; j_gene: TRBJ1-2; abundance: .; d_gene: TRBD1; v_gene: TRBV9
CDR3aa: CASSPPSGRVLGEQFF; CDR3nt: TGTGCCAGCAGCCCGCCTAGCGGGAGGGTTTTAGGTGAGCAGTTCTTC; j_gene: TRBJ2-1; abundance: .; d_gene: TRBD2; v_gene: TRBV7-2
CDR3aa: CAWGSGSYEQYF; CDR3nt: TGTGCCTGGGGCAGCGGCTCCTACGAGCAGTACTTC; j_gene: TRBJ2-7; abundance: .; d_gene: .; v_gene: TRBV30
CDR3aa: CASSQAGGSITEQFF; CDR3nt: TGTGCCAGCAGCCAAGCGGGGGGATCGATTACTGAGCAGTTCTTC; j_gene: TRBJ2-1; abundance: .; d_gene: TRBD2; v_gene: TRBV11-2
CDR3aa: CASSLVPNRGGLYEQYF; CDR3nt: TGTGCCAGCAGCTTAGTCCCCAATCGGGGGGGTCTCTACGAGCAGTACTTC; j_gene: TRBJ2-7; abundance: .; d_gene: TRBD2; v_gene: TRBV7-2
CDR3aa: CASSPGAFLNTGELFF; CDR3nt: TGTGCCAGCAGCCCTGGGGCCTTCCTAAACACCGGGGAGCTGTTTTTT; j_gene: TRBJ2-2; abundance: .; d_gene: .; v_gene: TRBV7-2
CDR3aa: CASSLVGFGSGSSYEQYF; CDR3nt: TGTGCCAGCAGCTTAGTGGGGTTTGGTAGCGGGAGCTCCTACGAGCAGTACTTC; j_gene: TRBJ2-7; abundance: .; d_gene: TRBD2; v_gene: TRBV11-2
CDR3aa: CASSLDRAGYGYTF; CDR3nt: TGTGCCAGCTCGCTTGACAGGGCTGGCTATGGCTACACCTTC; j_gene: TRBJ1-2; abundance: few; d_gene: TRBD1; v_gene: TRBV18
CDR3aa: CASGLVKKGTSGSSSYEQYF; CDR3nt: TGTGCTAGTGGTTTGGTAAAAAAGGGAACTAGCGGGAGTTCCTCCTACGAGCAGTACTTC; j_gene: TRBJ2-7; abundance: .; d_gene: TRBD2; v_gene: TRBV12-5
CDR3aa: CASSQGTFSNQPQHF; CDR3nt: TGCGCCAGCAGTCAGGGGACGTTTAGCAATCAGCCCCAGCATTTT; j_gene: TRBJ1-5; abundance: .; d_gene: .; v_gene: TRBV10-2
CDR3aa: CASSWTSGSRDTQYF; CDR3nt: TGTGCCAGCAGCTGGACTAGCGGGTCGAGAGATACGCAGTATTTT; j_gene: TRBJ2-3; abundance: .; d_gene: TRBD2; v_gene: TRBV7-2
CDR3aa: CASSSSDSLLLNSPLHF; CDR3nt: TGTGCCAGCAGCTCCTCGGACAGTCTTTTACTAAATTCACCCCTCCACTTT; j_gene: TRBJ1-6; abundance: .; d_gene: .; v_gene: TRBV5-5
CDR3aa: CASSVDGALNRPQHF; CDR3nt: TGTGCCAGCAGCGTAGATGGGGCTCTTAATCGGCCCCAGCATTTT; j_gene: TRBJ1-5; abundance: .; d_gene: .; v_gene: TRBV9
CDR3aa: CASSSGGSGEQYF; CDR3nt: TGTGCCAGCAGTTCCGGAGGGTCCGGCGAGCAGTACTTC; j_gene: TRBJ2-7; abundance: .; d_gene: .; v_gene: TRBV27
CDR3aa: CASSLEGVSNTEAFF; CDR3nt: TGTGCCAGCAGCTTAGAGGGAGTTTCGAACACTGAAGCTTTCTTT; j_gene: TRBJ1-1; abundance: .; d_gene: .; v_gene: TRBV7-9
CDR3aa: CARVGQMNTEAFF; CDR3nt: TGTGCCAGGGTGGGACAGATGAACACTGAAGCTTTCTTT; j_gene: TRBJ1-1; abundance: .; d_gene: TRBD1; v_gene: TRBV2
CDR3aa: CASSLQGARTEAFF; CDR3nt: TGTGCCAGCAGCCTACAGGGGGCTCGTACTGAAGCTTTCTTT; j_gene: TRBJ1-1; abundance: .; d_gene: TRBD1; v_gene: TRBV11-2
CDR3aa: CASSFGQGTEAFF; CDR3nt: TGTGCCAGCAGCTTCGGACAGGGCACTGAAGCTTTCTTT; j_gene: TRBJ1-1; abundance: .; d_gene: TRBD1; v_gene: TRBV7-2
CDR3aa: CASSQNTEAFF; CDR3nt: TGCGCCAGCAGCCAGAACACTGAAGCTTTCTTT; j_gene: TRBJ1-1; abundance: .; d_gene: .; v_gene: TRBV5-1
CDR3aa: CSVLAGIETQYF; CDR3nt: TGCAGCGTTCTAGCGGGGATAGAGACCCAGTACTTC; j_gene: TRBJ2-5; abundance: .; d_gene: TRBD2; v_gene: TRBV29-1
CDR3aa: CASSPGQGVSNTGELFF; CDR3nt: TGTGCCAGCAGCCCGGGACAGGGGGTTTCGAACACCGGGGAGCTGTTTTTT; j_gene: TRBJ2-2; abundance: once; d_gene: TRBD1; v_gene: TRBV7-2
CDR3aa: CASSPTVFFSGNTIYF; CDR3nt: TGTGCCAGCAGCCCGACAGTTTTCTTTTCTGGAAACACCATATATTTT; j_gene: TRBJ1-3; abundance: .; d_gene: .; v_gene: TRBV7-9
CDR3aa: CASSYSGLAGVYEQYF; CDR3nt: TGTGCCAGCAGTTACTCTGGACTAGCGGGAGTCTACGAGCAGTACTTC; j_gene: TRBJ2-7; abundance: .; d_gene: TRBD2; v_gene: TRBV6-5
CDR3aa: CASSEDRGAGNTIYF; CDR3nt: TGTGCCAGCAGCGAAGACCGAGGTGCTGGAAACACCATATATTTT; j_gene: TRBJ1-3; abundance: few; d_gene: .; v_gene: TRBV14
CDR3aa: CASSQDDQGKYTIYF; CDR3nt: TGTGCCAGCAGCCAAGATGACCAGGGTAAATACACCATATATTTT; j_gene: TRBJ1-3; abundance: .; d_gene: .; v_gene: TRBV4-2
CDR3aa: CASSLVARVETRPKVYEQYF; CDR3nt: TGTGCCAGCAGCTTAGTCGCCCGGGTGGAAACTAGACCTAAGGTCTACGAGCAGTACTTC; j_gene: TRBJ2-7; abundance: .; d_gene: .; v_gene: TRBV11-3
CDR3aa: CASSFKAGDPGTDTQYF; CDR3nt: TGTGCCAGCAGTTTTAAAGCGGGAGACCCTGGCACAGATACGCAGTATTTT; j_gene: TRBJ2-3; abundance: .; d_gene: TRBD2; v_gene: TRBV28
CDR3aa: CASSIGWVRASTNEKLFF; CDR3nt: TGTGCCAGTAGTATCGGTTGGGTCAGGGCCTCAACTAATGAAAAACTGTTTTTT; j_gene: TRBJ1-4; abundance: .; d_gene: .; v_gene: TRBV19
CDR3aa: CAITGTGRTGELFF; CDR3nt: TGTGCCATTACCGGGACAGGGAGAACCGGGGAGCTGTTTTTT; j_gene: TRBJ2-2; abundance: .; d_gene: TRBD1; v_gene: TRBV6-4
CDR3aa: CASSETYGTIYEQYF; CDR3nt: TGTGCCAGCAGTGAGACATATGGGACAATATACGAGCAGTACTTC; j_gene: TRBJ2-7; abundance: .; d_gene: .; v_gene: TRBV6-1
CDR3aa: CASRLQGAQPGELFF; CDR3nt: TGCGCCAGCAGACTACAGGGGGCGCAGCCCGGGGAGCTGTTTTTT; j_gene: TRBJ2-2; abundance: .; d_gene: TRBD1; v_gene: TRBV4-1
CDR3aa: CASSGVTANYGYTF; CDR3nt: TGTGCCAGCAGCGGGGTGACAGCTAACTATGGCTACACCTTC; j_gene: TRBJ1-2; abundance: .; d_gene: .; v_gene: TRBV5-6
CDR3aa: CASSQGWREKDTQYF; CDR3nt: TGCGCCAGCAGCCAAGGTTGGCGGGAGAAGGATACGCAGTATTTT; j_gene: TRBJ2-3; abundance: .; d_gene: TRBD2; v_gene: TRBV4-1
CDR3aa: CASSSQGGGGTDTQYF; CDR3nt: TGTGCCAGCAGCTCCCAGGGCGGGGGCGGGACAGATACGCAGTATTTT; j_gene: TRBJ2-3; abundance: .; d_gene: .; v_gene: TRBV7-2
CDR3aa: CASSQQSDGGGGYTF; CDR3nt: TGTGCCAGCAGCCAACAATCCGATGGCGGAGGTGGCTACACCTTC; j_gene: TRBJ1-2; abundance: .; d_gene: .; v_gene: TRBV7-6